This entry lists 2 T cell receptor beta chains sequenced from one sample in a study of OX40 agonist ivuxolimab in advanced cancers. Clones were read by immunoSEQ multiplex PCR, and TCRdb kept only the in-frame ones, dropping some. The data show 77,000 or so clones, 87% seen once. The starting material was CD4+ or CD8+ T cells sorted from blood, obtained in a trial of the OX40 agonist ivuxolimab. The receptors originated from an adult with an advanced solid tumor such as melanoma, head and neck, liver or kidney cancer.

This clone was picked up one time. The chain combines TRBV19 with TRBJ2-3, with D perhaps TRBD1 (6 bases). The CDR3 has 15 residues. V was trimmed by 1 base and J by 10 bases, leaving 18 bases between them. Germline CDR1 is LNHDA and CDR2 is SQIVND (reference sequence). CDR3 loop: CASSIAGQPSLAQYF. CDR3 bases: TGTGCCAGTAGTATAGCAGGACAGCCGTCGTTGGCGCAGTATTTT.

V is TRBV9 and J is TRBJ1-4, with a weak D call TRBD1 (5 bases). V gave up 0 bases and J gave up 0 bases, with 9 bases separating them. The CDR3 length is 16 residues. CDR1 and CDR2 (germline): SGDLS, YYNGEE. CDR3 in DNA: TGTGCCAGCAGCGTAGAAAGGGGTGCAACTAATGAAAAACTGTTTTTT. Its translation: CASSVERGATNEKLFF.